Listed below are T cell receptor beta chains from one sample, sequenced in a study of T cells in Graves' hyperthyroidism and ophthalmopathy. TCRdb re-called the multiplex PCR reads through MiXCR, storing one row per CDR3 protein. This sample yields approximately 510,000 distinct CDR3 sequences, of which approximately 49% are seen a single time; about 43% belongs to the top ten. Source material: peripheral blood or thyroid tissue (not recorded which). Receptors originate from an adult woman with Graves' disease, either hyperthyroidism or ophthalmopathy (not recorded which). Both conserved end residues are part of each CDR3.

J gene	V gene	CDR3 protein
TRBJ1-5	TRBV9	CASSVDGTGDIQPQHF
TRBJ2-7	TRBV6-1	CASTHEQYF
TRBJ2-7	TRBV7-9	CASSLIQDYEQYF
TRBJ1-6	TRBV2	CASMGVNEPLHF
TRBJ1-2	TRBV7-3	CASSSKGQGAGYTF
TRBJ2-5	TRBV4-1	CASSQDGGRTETQYF
TRBJ2-2	TRBV4-3	CASSQEFGGGPDTGELFF
TRBJ1-5	TRBV15	CATSSARWGQPQHF
TRBJ2-2	TRBV7-9	CASSQPGLGGTGELFF
TRBJ1-4	TRBV7-9	CASSLASAGHEKLFF
TRBJ2-6	TRBV12-3/TRBV12-4	CASSLQGRAGANVLTF
TRBJ2-5	TRBV10-3	CAIRPGQIQETQYF
TRBJ1-1	TRBV7-2	CASSYVAGAGTEAFF
TRBJ2-1	TRBV7-9	CASSSAGLAGADEQFF
TRBJ1-1	TRBV19	CASYRVDGVRNTEAFF
TRBJ2-7	TRBV7-9	CASSTRKRQGQSYEQYF
TRBJ1-1	TRBV29-1	CSVEHRPNTEAFF
TRBJ2-2	TRBV7-9	CASSGNGAGELFF
TRBJ1-6	TRBV2	CASSQLSPLHF
TRBJ2-5	TRBV29-1	CSVGAATGPLETQYF
TRBJ2-2	TRBV7-9	CASRPGQVGTGELFF
TRBJ2-2	TRBV9	CASKEDPANTGELFF